The 8 T cell receptor beta chains listed next were all sequenced from one sample in a study of T cells in Graves' hyperthyroidism and ophthalmopathy. Amplification targeted TCR beta CDR3 regions from RNA transcripts. When the TCR CDR3 underwent first-round RT-PCR, the HTBI primer set was used. TCRdb reprocessed the multiplex PCR reads with MiXCR, giving one entry per CDR3 protein. Among around 500,000 distinct CDR3 sequences listed, roughly 22% were seen once. Material: blood. The source of these receptors is a woman in her 70s with Graves' ophthalmopathy.

This clonotype showed up just a few times. This chain connects TRBV12-3 or TRBV12-4 to TRBJ1-5; D unresolved. V shed 8 bases and J shed 0 bases, with 11 bases lying between them. CDR3 length: 14 amino acids. CDR3 DNA sequence: TGTGCCAGCTCCCTGTTGTATAGCAATCAGCCCCAGCATTTT. The encoded protein is CASSLLYSNQPQHF.

This clonotype was observed many times. This chain joins TRBV28 and TRBJ2-7; TRBD1 is a possible D gene (6 bases). Deletions cut 4 bases from V and 3 bases from J, with 16 bases between. Looked up from germline, CDR1 is MDHEN and CDR2 is SYDVKM. The CDR3 contains 15 residues. The CDR3 sequence is CASSSLRGGGYEQYF. The CDR3 region has the DNA TGTGCCAGCAGTTCCCTCAGGGGCGGAGGCTACGAGCAGTACTTC.

This clonotype was detected many times. The rearrangement links TRBV6-1 to TRBJ1-1; 10 nucleotides match TRBD1. The junction had 1 base not matched to a gene; V was cut back by 5 bases and J by 7 bases. CDR1 and CDR2 from the germline V gene are MNHNS and SASEGT. The CDR3 is 12 amino acids. The CDR3 DNA reads as TGTGCCAGCAGTCGGACAGGGGGTGAAGCTTTCTTT. Protein product: CASSRTGGEAFF.

J is TRBJ2-1 and V is TRBV5-1; 12 positions agree with TRBD2. The CDR3 spans 16 residues. The germline V gene encodes CDR1 SGHRS and CDR2 YFSETQ. V lost 5 bases to trimming and J lost 4 bases; unmatched junction nucleotides: 7. DNA of the CDR3: TGCGCCAGCAGACTAGCGGGAGGCCGAACATACAATGAGCAGTTCTTC. Translation: CASRLAGGRTYNEQFF.

In this sample, this clonotype turned up a few times. This chain joins TRBV7-9 and TRBJ2-2; 10 nucleotides match TRBD2. The V segment lost 5 bases and the J segment 5 bases; nucleotides outside the gene matches: 11. CDR3 length equals 17 residues. Germline CDR1 and CDR2: SEHNR and FQNEAQ (reference sequence). The CDR3 nucleotides are TGTGCCAGCAGCCCCCCGGCTAGCGGGAGACGTACCGGGGAGCTGTTTTTT. Translating it yields CASSPPASGRRTGELFF.

This clonotype appeared a few times. The rearrangement joins TRBV5-5 to TRBJ2-3, with D perhaps matching TRBD2 (6 bases). V lost 3 bases and J lost 13, with 18 bases in between. Per germline, CDR1 SGHKS and CDR2 YYEKEE (reference sequence). The CDR3 length is 13 residues. In nucleotides, the CDR3 is TGTGCCAGCAGCTCGGGACCTAGCGAAAGGGAGTATTTT. Translated: CASSSGPSEREYF.

The V and J genes are TRBV30 and TRBJ2-7; 11 positions agree with TRBD2. From germline, CDR1 is GTSNPN and CDR2 SVGIG (reference sequence). The CDR3 consists of 14 residues. V shed 4 bases and J 5 bases; nucleotides not matched to a gene: 7. CDR3 nucleotides: TGTGCCTGGAATAGCGGGAGGGCCCTCAACGAGCAGTACTTC. It specifies CAWNSGRALNEQYF.

This clonotype showed up many times. The V and J genes are TRBV12-3 or TRBV12-4 and TRBJ2-2, with 7 bases fitting TRBD2. The CDR3 has 14 amino acids. The trim removed 2 bases at V and 6 bases at J, leaving 3 bases unmatched. The CDR3 DNA follows: TGTGCCAGCAGTTTATTAGCGGGTTCCGGGGAGCTGTTTTTT. This encodes CASSLLAGSGELFF.